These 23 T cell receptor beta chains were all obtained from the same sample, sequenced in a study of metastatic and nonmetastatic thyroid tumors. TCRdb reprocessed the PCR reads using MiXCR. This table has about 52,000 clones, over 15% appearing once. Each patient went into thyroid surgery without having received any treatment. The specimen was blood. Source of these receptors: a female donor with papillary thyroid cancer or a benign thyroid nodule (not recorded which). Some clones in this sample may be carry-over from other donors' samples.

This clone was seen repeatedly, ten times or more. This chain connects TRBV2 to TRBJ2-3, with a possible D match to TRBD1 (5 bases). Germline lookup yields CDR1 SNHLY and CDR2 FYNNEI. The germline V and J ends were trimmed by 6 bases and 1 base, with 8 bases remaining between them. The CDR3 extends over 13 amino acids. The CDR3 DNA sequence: TGTGCCAGCAGAGCGACAGGCACAGATACGCAGTATTTT. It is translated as CASRATGTDTQYF.

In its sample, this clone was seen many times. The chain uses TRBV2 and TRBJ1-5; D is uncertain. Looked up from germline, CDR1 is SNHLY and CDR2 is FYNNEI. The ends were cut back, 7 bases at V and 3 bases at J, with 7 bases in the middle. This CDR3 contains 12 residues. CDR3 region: CASTDLNQPQHF. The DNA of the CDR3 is TGTGCCAGCACGGATCTCAATCAGCCCCAGCATTTT.

The CDR3 spells CASSISSTSASSYEQYF. Here the CDR3 DNA reads TGTGCCAGCAGTATCTCCTCTACTAGCGCTAGCTCCTACGAGCAGTACTTC. V and J are TRBV6-2 or TRBV6-3 and TRBJ2-7; 7 nucleotides agree with TRBD2. Germline CDR1 reads MNHEY; CDR2 reads SVGEGT. The CDR3 totals 17 residues. Germline trimming cut 5 bases from V and 0 bases from J; bases unmatched to any gene: 13.

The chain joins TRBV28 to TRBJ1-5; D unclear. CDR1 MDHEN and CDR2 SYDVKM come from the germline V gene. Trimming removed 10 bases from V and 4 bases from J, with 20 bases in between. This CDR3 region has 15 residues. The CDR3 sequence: CAIGLPVLSNQPQHF. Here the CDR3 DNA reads TGTGCCATCGGGTTACCGGTACTGTCGAATCAGCCCCAGCATTTT.

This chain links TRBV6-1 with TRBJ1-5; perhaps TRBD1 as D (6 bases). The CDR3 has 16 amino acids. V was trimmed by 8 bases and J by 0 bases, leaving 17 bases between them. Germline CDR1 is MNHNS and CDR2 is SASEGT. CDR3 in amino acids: CASLVRDTYSNQPQHF. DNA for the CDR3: TGTGCCAGCCTTGTCAGGGACACCTATAGCAATCAGCCCCAGCATTTT.

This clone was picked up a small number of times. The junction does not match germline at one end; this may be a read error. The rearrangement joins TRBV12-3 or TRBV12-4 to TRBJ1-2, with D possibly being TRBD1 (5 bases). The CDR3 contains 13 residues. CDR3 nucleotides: TGTGTCAGCAGCTGTACAGGAACCTATGGCTACACCTTC. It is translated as CVSSCTGTYGYTF.

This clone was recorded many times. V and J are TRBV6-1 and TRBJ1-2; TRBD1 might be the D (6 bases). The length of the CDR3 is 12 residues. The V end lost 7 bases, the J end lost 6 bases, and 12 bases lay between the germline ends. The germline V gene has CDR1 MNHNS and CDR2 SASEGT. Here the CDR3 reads CASTRRGDGYTF. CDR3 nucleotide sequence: TGTGCCAGCACGAGAAGGGGGGATGGCTACACCTTC.

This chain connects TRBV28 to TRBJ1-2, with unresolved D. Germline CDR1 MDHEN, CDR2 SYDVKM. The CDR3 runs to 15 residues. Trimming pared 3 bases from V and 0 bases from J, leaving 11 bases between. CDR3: CASSFRQQSNYGYTF. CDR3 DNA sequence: TGTGCCAGCAGTTTCCGCCAACAGTCTAACTATGGCTACACCTTC.

CDR3 nucleotide sequence: TGTGCCAGCAGCTTAACCCTAGCGGGGGGGCAAAATGAGCAGTTCTTC. It encodes CASSLTLAGGQNEQFF. The genes are TRBV7-3 and TRBJ2-1; 12 nucleotides line up with TRBD2. The J segment lost 7 bases and the V segment lost 0 bases, leaving 4 bases of the junction unmatched. CDR1 SGHTA and CDR2 FQGTGA come from the germline V gene. This CDR3 is 16 amino acids long.

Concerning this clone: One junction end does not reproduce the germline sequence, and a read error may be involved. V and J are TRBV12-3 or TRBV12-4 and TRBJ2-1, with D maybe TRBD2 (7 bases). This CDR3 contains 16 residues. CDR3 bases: TGTGCCAGCAGTATGGGGGCGGGAGTGAGTAGCGATGAGCATTTCTTC. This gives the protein CASSMGAGVSSDEHFF.

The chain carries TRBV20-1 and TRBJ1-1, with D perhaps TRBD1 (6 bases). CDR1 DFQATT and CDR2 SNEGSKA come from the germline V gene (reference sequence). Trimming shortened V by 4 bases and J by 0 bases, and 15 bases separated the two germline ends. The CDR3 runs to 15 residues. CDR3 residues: CSAKGGCGMNTEAFF. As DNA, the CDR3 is TGCAGTGCTAAGGGGGGGTGTGGGATGAACACTGAAGCTTTCTTT.

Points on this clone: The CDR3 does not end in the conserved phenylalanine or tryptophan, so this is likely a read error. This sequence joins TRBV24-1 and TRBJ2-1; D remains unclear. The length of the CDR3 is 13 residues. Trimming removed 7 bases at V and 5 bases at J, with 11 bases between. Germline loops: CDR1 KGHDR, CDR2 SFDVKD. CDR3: CATSGSPHNEQFL. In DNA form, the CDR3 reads TGTGCCACCAGCGGGTCTCCCCACAATGAGCAGTTCCTC.

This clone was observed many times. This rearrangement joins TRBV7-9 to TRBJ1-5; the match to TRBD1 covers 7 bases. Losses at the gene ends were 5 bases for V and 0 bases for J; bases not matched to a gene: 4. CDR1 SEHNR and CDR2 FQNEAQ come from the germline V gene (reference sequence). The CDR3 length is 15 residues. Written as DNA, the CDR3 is TGTGCCAGCAGCACCGGGACAGCTAGCAATCAGCCCCAGCATTTT. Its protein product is CASSTGTASNQPQHF. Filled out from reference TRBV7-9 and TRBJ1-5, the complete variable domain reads DTGVSQNPRHKITKRGQNVTFRCDPISEHNRLYWYRQTLGQGPEFLTYFQNEAQLEKSRLLSDRFSAERPKGSFSTLEIQRTEQGDSAMYLCASSTGTASNQPQHFGDGTRLSIL.

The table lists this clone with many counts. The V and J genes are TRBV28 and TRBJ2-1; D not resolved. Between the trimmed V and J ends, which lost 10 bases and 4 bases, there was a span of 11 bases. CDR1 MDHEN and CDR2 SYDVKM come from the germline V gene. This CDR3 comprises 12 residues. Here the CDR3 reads CATRLPYNEQFF. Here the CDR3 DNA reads TGTGCCACCCGCCTCCCTTACAATGAGCAGTTCTTC.

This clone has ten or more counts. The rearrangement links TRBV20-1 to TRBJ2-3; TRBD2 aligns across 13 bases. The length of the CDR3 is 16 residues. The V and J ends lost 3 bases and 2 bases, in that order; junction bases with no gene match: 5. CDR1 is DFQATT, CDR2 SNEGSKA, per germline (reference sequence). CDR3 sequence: CSARAGLAGLTDTQYF. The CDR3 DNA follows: TGCAGTGCTAGGGCGGGACTAGCGGGACTCACAGATACGCAGTATTTT.

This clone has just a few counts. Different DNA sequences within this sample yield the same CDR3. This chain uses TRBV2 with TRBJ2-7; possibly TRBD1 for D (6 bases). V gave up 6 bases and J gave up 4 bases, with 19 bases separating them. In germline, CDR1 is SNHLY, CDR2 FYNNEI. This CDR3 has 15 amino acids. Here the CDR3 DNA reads TGTGCCAGCAGCACCGGTACAGGGTCAGGGTACGAGCAGTACTTC. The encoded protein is CASSTGTGSGYEQYF.

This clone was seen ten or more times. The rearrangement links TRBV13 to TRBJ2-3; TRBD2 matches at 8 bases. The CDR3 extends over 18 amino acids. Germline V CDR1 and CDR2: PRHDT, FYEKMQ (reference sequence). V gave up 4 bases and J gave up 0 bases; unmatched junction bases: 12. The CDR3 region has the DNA TGTGCCAGCAGCTCCATAAAGACTAGCGTTAGAAGCACAGATACGCAGTATTTT. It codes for CASSSIKTSVRSTDTQYF.

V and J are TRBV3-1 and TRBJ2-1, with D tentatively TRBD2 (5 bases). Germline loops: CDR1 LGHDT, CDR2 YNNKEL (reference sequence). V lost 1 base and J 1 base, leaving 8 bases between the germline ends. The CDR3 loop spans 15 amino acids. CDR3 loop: CASSQAWESYNEQFF. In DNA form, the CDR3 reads TGTGCCAGCAGCCAAGCTTGGGAGTCCTACAATGAGCAGTTCTTC.

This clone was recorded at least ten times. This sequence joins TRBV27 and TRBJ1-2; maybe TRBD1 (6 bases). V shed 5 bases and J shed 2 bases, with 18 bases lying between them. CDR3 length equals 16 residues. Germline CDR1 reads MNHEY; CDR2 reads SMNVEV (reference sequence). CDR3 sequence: CASSPFSTGLNYGYTF. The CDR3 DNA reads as TGTGCCAGCAGTCCCTTTTCGACAGGTTTAAACTATGGCTACACCTTC.

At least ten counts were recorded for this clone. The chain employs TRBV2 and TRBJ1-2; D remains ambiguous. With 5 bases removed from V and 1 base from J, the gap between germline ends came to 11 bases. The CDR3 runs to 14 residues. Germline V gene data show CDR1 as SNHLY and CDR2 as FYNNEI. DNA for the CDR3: TGTGCCAGCAGTTACGGACGGGATAACTATGGCTACACCTTC. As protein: CASSYGRDNYGYTF.

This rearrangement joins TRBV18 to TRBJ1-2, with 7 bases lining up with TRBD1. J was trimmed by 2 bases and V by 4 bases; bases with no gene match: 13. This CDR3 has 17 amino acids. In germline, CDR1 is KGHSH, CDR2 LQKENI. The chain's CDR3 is CASSHRVQGQRNYGYTF. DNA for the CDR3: TGTGCCAGCTCACATAGAGTTCAGGGACAGAGAAACTATGGCTACACCTTC.

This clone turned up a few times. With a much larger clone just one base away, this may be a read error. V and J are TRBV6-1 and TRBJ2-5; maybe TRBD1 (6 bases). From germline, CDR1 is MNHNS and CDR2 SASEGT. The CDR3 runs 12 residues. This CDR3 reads CASRNTGLAHYF. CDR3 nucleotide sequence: TGTGCCAGCAGGAATACAGGGTTGGCCCACTACTTC.

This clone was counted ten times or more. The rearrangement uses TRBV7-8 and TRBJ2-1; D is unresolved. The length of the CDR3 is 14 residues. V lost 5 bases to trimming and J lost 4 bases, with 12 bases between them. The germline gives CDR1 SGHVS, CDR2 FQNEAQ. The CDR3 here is CASSIDLSYNEQFF. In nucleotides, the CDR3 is TGTGCCAGCAGCATAGACCTCTCATACAATGAGCAGTTCTTC.